Presented here are 4 T cell receptor beta chains from one specimen sequenced in a study of vaccination effects on CD4 cells after COVID-19. The antigens these receptors bind are not known. Produced via immunoSEQ multiplex PCR; TCRdb's table is partial and in-frame only. The sample has 45,000 to 55,000 clones, 70% seen once. Investigators separated out CD4+ T cells once more than nine days of culture had passed. Participants were vaccinated with two doses of either the BNT162b2 or mRNA-1273 vaccine. The sample consisted of CD4+ T cells from PBMCs cultured without peptide, taken after COVID-19 vaccination. These receptors originate from a human donor who received a COVID-19 vaccine.

The J gene is TRBJ2-7, the V gene TRBV7-6; 12 bases align to TRBD1. Germline V gene lookup returns CDR1 SGHVS and CDR2 FNYEAQ. The CDR3 has 17 amino acids. V trimming: 5 bases; J trimming: 5 bases; junction bases outside the gene matches: 13. CDR3 DNA sequence: TGTGCCAGCAGCCTTCCCCCGACCGGGACAGGGGGCGACGAGCAGTACTTC. This codes for CASSLPPTGTGGDEQYF.

The chain combines TRBV27 with TRBJ1-5, with a weak D call TRBD1 (5 bases). The V end lost 3 bases, the J end lost 2 bases, and 8 bases lay between the germline ends. Germline V gene sequence: CDR1 MNHEY, CDR2 SMNVEV (reference sequence). The CDR3 is 14 residues long. The CDR3 loop is CASSFLQGNQPQHF. The CDR3 region has the DNA TGTGCCAGCAGTTTCTTACAGGGCAATCAGCCCCAGCATTTT.

The CDR3 nucleotides read TGTGCAAGTCGCCTAAATGTACCGGGACCTGCCGGCGAGCAGTACTTC. This sequence encodes CASRLNVPGPAGEQYF. The chain has TRBV12-2 and TRBJ2-7. TRBV12-2 is shown as a pseudogene. The CDR3 consists of 16 residues.

This chain connects TRBV11-2 to TRBJ2-2, with D possibly matching TRBD2 (6 bases). V was cut by 2 bases and J by 0 bases, with 7 bases left in between. CDR3 size: 15 residues. Germline V gives CDR1 SGHAT, CDR2 FQNNGV. CDR3 loop: CASSLLAANTGELFF. The CDR3 DNA follows: TGTGCCAGCAGCTTATTAGCGGCGAACACCGGGGAGCTGTTTTTT.